This T cell receptor beta chain was captured by sequencing in a study of monozygotic twins with inflammatory bowel disease. Each donor had less than 3 ml of blood drawn. RNA in its total form was extracted from whole blood, and T cells were not sorted. The CDR3 sequence is 13 residues long. The V gene's germline CDR1 is SQVTM and CDR2 ANQGSEA. Study results and limitations: There was no support for any single strong signal or clonotype associated with IBD.

TCRdb re-called the 5' RACE reads and catalogs CDR3 proteins one per entry, DNA excluded. The sample's table shows about 380,000 distinct CDR3 sequences. Comment on this clonotype: Its cognate antigen is unknown.

V usage is TRBV29-1 and J usage is TRBJ1-5; TCRdb's D gene call, TRBD1, goes unchecked for lack of DNA. Sequenced sample: blood. This clonotype was obtained from a human donor with ulcerative colitis or Crohn's disease, or a healthy co-twin of an affected twin (not recorded which). CDR3 residues: CSVAGGRDQPQHF.